The clone carrying this T cell receptor beta chain was counted a single time. This sample stems from a study of blood T cell repertoires in COVID-19. Study-level background: Spain, Italy and the United States supplied samples that represented acute and convalescent COVID-19.

Data came from immunoSEQ multiplex PCR; TCRdb stores just in-frame clones and leaves some out. The sample lists roughly 480,000 clones, roughly 89% occurring once. Between the trimmed V and J ends, which lost 1 base and 4 bases, there was a span of 11 bases. CDR1 is MNHNS and CDR2 is SASEGT in the germline V gene. CDR3 length equals 15 residues. The clonotype originates from a man aged 18 to 30 with COVID-19, enrolled during active disease. Material: peripheral blood. This rearrangement joins TRBV6-1 to TRBJ1-5; TRBD1 might be the D (5 bases). CDR3 sequence reads: CASSEEGRANQPQHF. CDR3 coding DNA: TGTGCCAGCAGTGAAGAGGGCAGGGCGAATCAGCCCCAGCATTTT.